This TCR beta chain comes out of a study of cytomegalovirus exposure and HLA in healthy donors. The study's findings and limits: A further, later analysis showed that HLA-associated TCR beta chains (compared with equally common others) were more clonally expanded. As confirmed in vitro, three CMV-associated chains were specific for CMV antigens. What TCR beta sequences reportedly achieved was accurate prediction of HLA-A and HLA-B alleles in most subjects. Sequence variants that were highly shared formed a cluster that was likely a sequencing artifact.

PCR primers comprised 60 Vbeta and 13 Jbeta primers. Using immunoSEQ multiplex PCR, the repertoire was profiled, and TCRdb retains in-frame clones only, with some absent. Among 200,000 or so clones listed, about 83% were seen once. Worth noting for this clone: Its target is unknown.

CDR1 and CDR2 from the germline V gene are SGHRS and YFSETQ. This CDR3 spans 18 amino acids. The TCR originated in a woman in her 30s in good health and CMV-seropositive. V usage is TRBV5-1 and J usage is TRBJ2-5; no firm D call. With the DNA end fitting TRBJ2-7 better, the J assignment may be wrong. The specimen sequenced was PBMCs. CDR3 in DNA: TGCGCCAGCAGCTTTTCAGTAGACTCTAGGTCTTTTTTTTACGAGCAGTACTTC. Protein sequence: CASSFSVDSRSFFYEQYF.